The 27 T cell receptor beta chains in this list originate from one sample, sequenced in a study of T cells after yellow fever vaccination. TCRdb called the 5' RACE reads again in MiXCR, with one record for every CDR3 protein. Among 95,000 to 100,000 distinct CDR3 sequences listed, around 5.5% were seen once. Sequenced material: CD8+ T cells sorted from PBMCs, taken 10 days after the yellow fever booster vaccination. These TCRs come from a man in his late teens or twenties who received the YFV17D yellow fever vaccine.

The chain has TRBV12-3 or TRBV12-4 and TRBJ1-2; 7 bases are a match to TRBD1. V dropped 7 bases and J dropped 4; count of bases not matched to a gene: 6. This CDR3 region has 13 residues. The CDR3 region is CASTRTGFYGYTF. For the CDR3, the DNA is TGTGCCAGCACCAGGACAGGCTTCTATGGCTACACCTTC.

This clonotype was observed a few times. This sequence joins TRBV7-3 and TRBJ2-1, with 8 bases aligning to TRBD1. V trimming: 5 bases; J trimming: 2 bases; junction bases outside the gene matches: 5. The CDR3 has 15 residues. From germline, CDR1 is SGHTA and CDR2 FQGTGA. The CDR3 loop reads CASSPQGATYNEQFF. DNA for the CDR3: TGTGCCAGCAGCCCCCAGGGGGCGACCTACAATGAGCAGTTCTTC.

In this sample, this clonotype turned up a few times. The chain uses TRBV7-9 and TRBJ2-5, with D unresolved. This CDR3 contains 16 residues. The germline V gene has CDR1 SEHNR and CDR2 FQNEAQ (reference sequence). V dropped 0 bases and J dropped 5 bases, with 16 bases sitting between them. This CDR3 reads CASSLARSNRPETQYF. DNA of the CDR3: TGTGCCAGCAGCTTAGCGCGCTCGAATAGACCGGAGACCCAGTACTTC.

This clonotype has a handful of counts. The chain uses TRBV29-1 and TRBJ1-2, with a weak D call TRBD1 (5 bases). Between the trimmed V and J ends, which lost 7 bases and 4 bases, there was a span of 13 bases. Germline assignment: CDR1 SQVTM and CDR2 ANQGSEA. The CDR3 is 12 amino acids. Here the CDR3 DNA reads TGCAGCGCTGGGACGGCACCCTATGGCTACACCTTC. This sequence encodes CSAGTAPYGYTF.

The chain employs TRBV20-1 and TRBJ2-2, with D possibly being TRBD1 (6 bases). This CDR3 is built from 16 residues. V was clipped by 3 bases and J by 0 bases, with 14 bases between them. Germline CDR1 DFQATT, CDR2 SNEGSKA (reference sequence). CDR3 region: CSARTGFSPNTGELFF. The CDR3 DNA is TGCAGTGCTAGGACAGGTTTCTCCCCGAACACCGGGGAGCTGTTTTTT.

This clonotype was counted only a few times. This chain connects TRBV4-1 to TRBJ2-7; the D gene is possibly TRBD2 (5 bases). V gave up 1 base and J gave up 5 bases, with 12 bases separating them. The CDR3 totals 14 residues. Looked up from germline, CDR1 is MGHRA and CDR2 is YSYEKL. The CDR3 DNA reads TGCGCCAGCAGCCAAGTTGGTGGAGCGGACGAGCAGTACTTC. Its protein product is CASSQVGGADEQYF.

In DNA, the CDR3 is TGTGCCAGCAGTTCCCTAGGACTTTCCATGAATGAGCAGTTCTTC. Its protein product is CASSSLGLSMNEQFF. The rearrangement joins TRBV6-5 to TRBJ2-1; a weak D match, TRBD2 (5 bases). The V gene lost 4 bases and the J gene lost 7 bases, with 17 bases spanning the gap. The CDR3 is 15 residues long. Germline V gives CDR1 MNHEY, CDR2 SVGAGI.

This clonotype was found a few times. The rearrangement joins TRBV12-3 or TRBV12-4 to TRBJ2-2; TRBD1 agrees at 7 bases. The CDR3 length is 15 residues. The V segment lost 5 bases and the J segment 3 bases; nucleotides outside the gene matches: 6. As DNA, the CDR3 is TGTGCCAGCAGTCTAGAGGGGGCTGACACCGGGGAGCTGTTTTTT. Protein: CASSLEGADTGELFF.

The chain joins TRBV20-1 to TRBJ2-1; 10 positions match TRBD2. Trimming at V came to 6 bases and at J to 0 bases, leaving 5 bases not matched to a gene. The CDR3 has 15 residues. Germline V gene data show CDR1 as DFQATT and CDR2 as SNEGSKA (reference sequence). Here the CDR3 reads CSAGSGGSSYNEQFF. The CDR3 region has the DNA TGCAGTGCCGGTAGCGGGGGGAGCTCCTACAATGAGCAGTTCTTC.

J is TRBJ2-7 and V is TRBV7-2; no clear D gene. The length of the CDR3 is 13 residues. V lost 0 bases and J 2 bases, leaving 5 bases between the germline ends. Germline CDR1 reads SGHTA; CDR2 reads FQGNSA. CDR3: CASSLAGTYEQYV. The CDR3 nucleotides read TGTGCCAGCAGCTTAGCTGGGACCTACGAGCAGTACGTC.

The chain uses TRBV20-1 and TRBJ2-1; TRBD2 is a possible D gene (5 bases). CDR1 and CDR2 (germline): DFQATT, SNEGSKA (reference sequence). The CDR3 totals 12 residues. V was clipped by 4 bases and J by 7 bases, with 11 bases between them. CDR3 loop: CSANLARNEQFF. Written as DNA, the CDR3 is TGCAGTGCTAACCTAGCAAGGAATGAGCAGTTCTTC.

This clonotype was observed many times. The V call is TRBV7-9, the J call TRBJ2-7, with TRBD2 matching over 7 bases. After removal of 5 bases from V and 9 bases from J, the junction contained 7 bases not matched to a gene. Germline CDR1 SEHNR, CDR2 FQNEAQ (reference sequence). The CDR3 has 12 amino acids. CDR3 residues: CASSPWTGGQYF. In nucleotides, the CDR3 is TGTGCCAGCAGCCCGTGGACGGGAGGGCAGTACTTC.

This clonotype was seen only a few times. The CDR3 DNA follows: TGCGCCAGCAGCCAAGGGAGGGGGCAGAGCAATCAGCCCCAGCATTTT. Its protein is CASSQGRGQSNQPQHF. This rearrangement joins TRBV4-1 to TRBJ1-5, with 7 nucleotides matching TRBD1. The CDR3 consists of 16 residues. V trimming: 1 base; J trimming: 1 base; junction bases outside the gene matches: 4. Germline-derived CDR1 and CDR2 are MGHRA and YSYEKL.

The chain recombines TRBV6-2 or TRBV6-3 with TRBJ1-1; tentatively, D is TRBD1 (5 bases). The CDR3 sequence is 13 residues long. The ends were cut back, 6 bases at V and 6 bases at J, with 14 bases in the middle. Per the germline V gene, CDR1 is MNHEY and CDR2 is SVGEGT. As DNA, the CDR3 is TGTGCCAGCAGCGGACATTTGGACGCTGAAGCTTTCTTT. This codes for CASSGHLDAEAFF.

The rearrangement joins TRBV5-1 to TRBJ2-7; 8 bases align to TRBD1. The germline V gene encodes CDR1 SGHRS and CDR2 YFSETQ. Trimming removed 0 bases from V and 0 bases from J; junction bases left unmatched: 2. The CDR3 spans 15 residues. Here the CDR3 reads CASSLGQGSSYEQYF. As DNA, the CDR3 is TGCGCCAGCAGCTTGGGACAGGGGAGCTCCTACGAGCAGTACTTC.

This clonotype was observed a handful of times. This sequence joins TRBV7-2 and TRBJ2-3, with 9 nucleotides matching TRBD1. With 5 bases clipped from V and 4 bases from J, the junction kept 16 bases outside the gene matches. Germline V gene lookup returns CDR1 SGHTA and CDR2 FQGNSA. The CDR3 length is 18 residues. CDR3: CASSLSPRGTGFPDTQYF. CDR3 bases: TGTGCCAGCAGCCTATCTCCCCGGGGGACAGGGTTCCCAGATACGCAGTATTTT.

In its sample, this clonotype was seen a few times. This chain joins TRBV9 and TRBJ2-7; 8 nucleotides line up with TRBD1. With V trimmed by 4 bases and J by 4 bases, 10 bases remained unmatched. CDR3 length equals 15 residues. Germline-derived CDR1 and CDR2 are SGDLS and YYNGEE. The CDR3 nucleotides are TGTGCCAGCAGCAGACAAACAGGGGGGCCTTACGAGCAGTACTTC. This translates into CASSRQTGGPYEQYF.

This clonotype occurred many times. This sequence joins TRBV7-9 and TRBJ2-1, with TRBD1 identical over 8 bases. This CDR3 region has 14 residues. CDR1 and CDR2 (germline): SEHNR, FQNEAQ (reference sequence). After removal of 5 bases from V and 5 bases from J, the junction contained 5 bases not matched to a gene. The CDR3 reads CASSPGGWDNEQFF. In DNA, the CDR3 is TGTGCCAGCAGCCCAGGGGGCTGGGACAATGAGCAGTTCTTC.

This clonotype was counted a few times. The V gene is TRBV20-1, the J gene TRBJ1-1, with D uncertain. The CDR3 consists of 12 residues. Deletions cut 5 bases from V and 2 bases from J, with 9 bases between. The V gene's germline CDR1 is DFQATT and CDR2 SNEGSKA (reference sequence). CDR3 residues: CSAGRVNTEAFF. The CDR3 nucleotides read TGCAGTGCTGGGAGGGTAAACACTGAAGCTTTCTTT.

The rearrangement joins TRBV14 to TRBJ1-1; D gene unclear. The CDR3 length is 13 residues. CDR1 SGHDN and CDR2 FVKESK come from the germline V gene. Trimming left V 3 bases short and J 5 bases short, with 10 bases between. This CDR3 is CASSQGGWTEAFF. In DNA form, the CDR3 reads TGTGCCAGCAGCCAGGGCGGATGGACTGAAGCTTTCTTT.

The J gene is TRBJ2-1, the V gene TRBV23-1; 10 positions agree with TRBD1. TRBV23-1 is an open reading frame whose function is uncertain. The V segment lost 11 bases and the J segment 5 bases; nucleotides outside the gene matches: 21. CDR3 length: 18 amino acids. The CDR3 reads CACKAGQGIIMSHNEQFF. The CDR3 DNA reads as TGCGCCTGCAAAGCGGGACAGGGGATTATCATGTCCCACAATGAGCAGTTCTTC.

This clonotype has a count of ten or more. This CDR3 reads CSVGDTSYEQYF. The CDR3 nucleotides are TGCAGCGTTGGGGATACATCCTACGAGCAGTACTTC. The genes are TRBV29-1 and TRBJ2-7; D gene unclear. This CDR3 contains 12 residues. V lost 4 bases, J lost 1 base, and 8 bases lay in between. Germline V gene lookup returns CDR1 SQVTM and CDR2 ANQGSEA.

This clonotype was seen a few times. The chain carries TRBV7-8 and TRBJ2-1, with D hard to call. CDR1 and CDR2 from the germline V gene are SGHVS and FQNEAQ. The CDR3 runs to 17 residues. Trimming stripped 5 bases from V and 4 bases from J, with 21 bases between. The CDR3 protein is CASSPTLTPEPYNEQFF. CDR3 nucleotides: TGTGCCAGCAGCCCCACTTTGACTCCTGAGCCTTACAATGAGCAGTTCTTC.

The chain uses TRBV5-6 and TRBJ2-7, with no clear D. The CDR3 spans 12 residues. The germline V gene encodes CDR1 SGHDT and CDR2 YYEEEE. The V and J ends lost 1 base and 4 bases respectively, with 6 bases between them. The CDR3: CASSLNGYEQYF. The CDR3, as DNA: TGTGCCAGCAGCTTGAACGGGTACGAGCAGTACTTC.

This clonotype has just a few counts. This sequence joins TRBV4-3 and TRBJ1-6, with unresolved D. The V gene's germline CDR1 is LGHNA and CDR2 YSLEER. This CDR3 spans 15 amino acids. Trimming took off 0 bases at V and 6 bases at J, with 9 bases between the two ends. CDR3 in DNA: TGCGCCAGCAGCCAAGATTCGGTTACTAATTCACCCCTCCACTTT. Translated: CASSQDSVTNSPLHF.

Regarding this clonotype: At one boundary the junction diverges from the germline segment, which might be a read error. This chain connects TRBV4-2 to TRBJ2-2; no clear D. Germline values: CDR1 LGHNA, CDR2 YNFKEQ. This CDR3 comprises 12 residues. The CDR3 here is CAGSQGSGELFF. CDR3 in DNA: TGTGCCGGCAGCCAAGGTTCCGGGGAGCTGTTTTTT.

This clonotype appeared a few times. The CDR3 loop reads CASSVSVYNEQFF. The CDR3 DNA sequence: TGTGCCAGCAGCGTTAGCGTATACAATGAGCAGTTCTTC. This chain connects TRBV11-2 to TRBJ2-1; D is perhaps TRBD2 (5 bases). The CDR3 is 13 residues long. CDR1 and CDR2 (germline): SGHAT, FQNNGV. Trimming left V 5 bases short and J 4 bases short, with 9 bases between.